The 16 T cell receptor beta chains listed next were all sequenced from one sample in a study of OX40 agonist ivuxolimab in advanced cancers. Clones were read by immunoSEQ multiplex PCR, and TCRdb kept only the in-frame ones, dropping some. This table holds around 140,000 clones, more than 85% found once. Sequencing was performed on CD4+ or CD8+ T cells sorted from blood, taken in a trial of the OX40 agonist ivuxolimab. These receptors all stem from an adult with an advanced solid tumor such as melanoma, head and neck, liver or kidney cancer.

V usage is TRBV6-1 and J usage is TRBJ1-2, with 9 bases identical to TRBD1. CDR1 and CDR2 from the germline V gene are MNHNS and SASEGT. The CDR3 loop spans 15 amino acids. V shed 5 bases, J shed 4 bases, and the junction held 8 bases outside the gene matches. The CDR3 region is CASSLQGAQSYGYTF. The DNA of the CDR3 is TGTGCCAGCAGTTTACAGGGGGCACAGTCCTATGGCTACACCTTC.

V gene TRBV19 combines with J gene TRBJ1-4; 10 bases line up with TRBD1. The CDR3 runs to 12 residues. After removal of 7 bases from V and 14 bases from J, the junction contained 7 bases not matched to a gene. CDR1 is LNHDA, CDR2 SQIVND, per germline (reference sequence). CDR3 sequence (DNA): TGTGCCAGTACAGGACAGGGGGGGTTTCTGTTTTTT. Its translation is CASTGQGGFLFF.

The chain joins TRBV9 to TRBJ1-3, with 9 bases aligning to TRBD1. The CDR3 totals 14 residues. Germline V gene data show CDR1 as SGDLS and CDR2 as YYNGEE. Germline trimming cut 0 bases from V and 7 bases from J; bases unmatched to any gene: 2. CDR3 in amino acids: CASSVGDRVNTIYF. The CDR3 DNA is TGTGCCAGCAGCGTAGGGGACAGGGTCAACACCATATATTTT. Based on the CDR3 plus reference TRBV9 and TRBJ1-3, the full variable domain is DSGVTQTPKHLITATGQRVTLRCSPRSGDLSVYWYQQSLDQGLQFLIQYYNGEERAKGNILERFSAQQFPDLHSELNLSSLELGDSALYFCASSVGDRVNTIYFGEGSWLTVV.

J is TRBJ2-7 and V is TRBV27; 9 positions agree with TRBD1. The V and J ends lost 7 bases and 6 bases, in that order; junction bases with no gene match: 10. Germline loops: CDR1 MNHEY, CDR2 SMNVEV (reference sequence). The CDR3 is 14 amino acids. In DNA form, the CDR3 reads TGTGCCAGCAAAGGGACAGGGAGTTCGGGCGAGCAGTACTTC. As protein: CASKGTGSSGEQYF.

The chain links TRBV5-4 to TRBJ2-7, with TRBD1 as a possible D gene (6 bases). V was clipped by 3 bases and J by 4 bases, with 23 bases between them. The CDR3 is 17 residues long. Germline loops: CDR1 SGHNT, CDR2 YYREEE (reference sequence). The CDR3 reads CASSSSPGHLRAYEQYF. The DNA of the CDR3 is TGTGCCAGCAGCTCCTCCCCGGGACACCTAAGGGCTTACGAGCAGTACTTC.

This sequence joins TRBV6-6 and TRBJ2-7; 7 nucleotides line up with TRBD2. The CDR3 runs to 14 residues. The V gene end was trimmed by 4 bases and the J gene end by 0 bases; junction bases not matched to a gene: 3. Germline V CDR1 and CDR2: MNHNY, SVGAGI (reference sequence). The CDR3 DNA reads as TGTGCCAGCAGTTCTAGCGGAAGCTCCTACGAGCAGTACTTC. It encodes CASSSSGSSYEQYF.

J is TRBJ2-2 and V is TRBV27; 8 positions match TRBD1. This CDR3 has 16 residues. Looked up from germline, CDR1 is MNHEY and CDR2 is SMNVEV (reference sequence). After removal of 2 bases from V and 4 bases from J, the junction contained 6 bases not matched to a gene. The chain's CDR3 is CASSLIGQGVTGELFF. The DNA of the CDR3 is TGTGCCAGCAGTTTAATAGGACAGGGTGTCACCGGGGAGCTGTTTTTT.

This sequence joins TRBV6-6 and TRBJ2-1, with no clear D. The germline gives CDR1 MNHNY, CDR2 SVGAGI (reference sequence). V gave up 6 bases and J gave up 6 bases, with 9 bases separating them. This CDR3 contains 12 residues. The chain's CDR3 is CASRTSRNEQFF. As DNA, the CDR3 is TGTGCCAGCAGAACCTCCCGCAATGAGCAGTTCTTC.

The CDR3 nucleotides read TGCGCCAGCAGCCGGGGACAGGGGCGGGCTGAAGCTTTCTTT. Its translation: CASSRGQGRAEAFF. The genes are TRBV4-3 and TRBJ1-1, with 10 bases lining up with TRBD1. The CDR3 contains 14 residues. After removal of 4 bases from V and 6 bases from J, the junction contained 5 bases not matched to a gene. The germline CDR1 and CDR2 sequences are LGHNA and YSLEER.

J is TRBJ1-5 and V is TRBV19; TRBD1 is a possible D gene (5 bases). The germline V gene has CDR1 LNHDA and CDR2 SQIVND (reference sequence). Trimming removed 5 bases at V and 4 bases at J, with 15 bases between. The length of the CDR3 is 15 residues. In nucleotides, the CDR3 is TGTGCCAGTAGTCAGGGAACGGAGTGGAATCAGCCCCAGCATTTT. Translating it yields CASSQGTEWNQPQHF.

The chain combines TRBV6-6 with TRBJ1-2; D might be TRBD1 (6 bases). The germline V and J ends were trimmed by 0 bases and 4 bases, with 12 bases remaining between them. CDR1 is MNHNY, CDR2 SVGAGI, per germline (reference sequence). The CDR3 covers 15 residues. CDR3 in amino acids: CASSYSEQGSYGYTF. CDR3 in DNA: TGTGCCAGCAGTTACTCGGAACAGGGTAGCTATGGCTACACCTTC.

The CDR3 region is CASSRLHDSGNTIYF. The CDR3 region has the DNA TGTGCCAGCAGCCGATTACATGACTCTGGAAACACCATATATTTT. V and J are TRBV6-1 and TRBJ1-3, with D unresolved. Germline loops: CDR1 MNHNS, CDR2 SASEGT. This CDR3 contains 15 residues. Trimming took 6 bases from V and 0 from J, leaving 12 bases between them.

This chain uses TRBV4-3 with TRBJ2-3; no firm D call. V was trimmed by 6 bases and J by 2 bases, leaving 18 bases between them. Germline V gives CDR1 LGHNA, CDR2 YSLEER. The CDR3 is made up of 16 amino acids. CDR3 in amino acids: CASSQAIGPVTDTQYF. The DNA for the CDR3 is TGCGCCAGCAGTCAGGCGATCGGCCCCGTCACAGATACGCAGTATTTT.

The genes are TRBV5-4 and TRBJ1-6; the D gene is possibly TRBD1 (6 bases). From germline, CDR1 is SGHNT and CDR2 YYREEE (reference sequence). Trimming removed 5 bases from V and 6 bases from J, with 18 bases in between. This CDR3 spans 16 amino acids. DNA for the CDR3: TGTGCCAGCAGTTTGAGGGGGGGCAGGGGTAATTCACCCCTCCACTTT. Translating gives CASSLRGGRGNSPLHF.

The V and J genes are TRBV7-2 and TRBJ2-7; D remains ambiguous. CDR1 and CDR2 from the germline V gene are SGHTA and FQGNSA. V lost 3 bases and J 2 bases, leaving 11 bases between the germline ends. CDR3 size: 14 residues. In DNA, the CDR3 is TGTGCCAGCAGCTTGGCCGACGGAACCTACGAGCAGTACTTC. The encoded protein is CASSLADGTYEQYF.

J is TRBJ2-3 and V is TRBV9; no reliable D call. With 0 bases removed from V and 8 bases from J, the gap between germline ends came to 13 bases. Germline assignment: CDR1 SGDLS and CDR2 YYNGEE. This CDR3 is 14 amino acids long. CDR3 amino acids: CASSVDLALSTQYF. The CDR3 DNA follows: TGTGCCAGCAGCGTAGATCTGGCCCTCAGTACGCAGTATTTT.